The 30 T cell receptor beta chains presented below share a single source sample, sequenced in a study of T cells in Graves' hyperthyroidism and ophthalmopathy (dated by TCRdb to the late 2010s). Library preparation was by multiplex PCR. TCRdb shows the sequencer as Illumina HiSeq 2000. The TCR beta CDR3 regions were amplified from RNA transcripts. The first round of RT-PCR for the TCR CDR3 was performed with the HTBI primer set and the Qiagen OneStep RT-PCR kit. TCRdb reworked the public reads: Q25 trimming with fastp, MiXCR clone assembly, productive beta chains retained. Entries are consolidated by CDR3 protein sequence, retaining the most common genes and DNA. This sample lists 300,000 to 450,000 distinct CDR3 sequences; roughly 14% were detected once. Less than 25% of the sample is taken by the ten largest. Specimen: blood. These receptors were collected from a man in his thirties or forties with Graves' hyperthyroidism that later progressed to Graves' ophthalmopathy.

The table lists this clonotype with a few counts. The chain joins TRBV29-1 to TRBJ2-7; TRBD1 or TRBD2 may be the D gene (5 bases each). This CDR3 region has 11 residues. Looked up from germline, CDR1 is SQVTM and CDR2 is ANQGSEA. V was cut by 3 bases and J by 6 bases, with 9 bases left in between. In DNA, the CDR3 is TGCAGCGTTGAGGGGACCTTCGAGCAGTACTTC. Residues: CSVEGTFEQYF.

This clonotype showed up many times. This chain connects TRBV18 to TRBJ1-1, with D possibly matching TRBD1 (6 bases). The CDR3 has 12 residues. CDR1 is KGHSH, CDR2 LQKENI, per germline. Trimming took off 6 bases at V and 5 bases at J, with 10 bases between the two ends. In nucleotides, the CDR3 is TGTGCCAGCTCGCAACAGGGTACTGAAGCTTTCTTT. It is translated as CASSQQGTEAFF.

The chain joins TRBV5-8 to TRBJ2-3, with TRBD1 as a possible D gene (6 bases). Per the germline V gene, CDR1 is SGHTS and CDR2 is YDEGEE. The CDR3 loop spans 14 amino acids. V lost 4 bases and J 5 bases, leaving 14 bases between the germline ends. CDR3 in DNA: TGTGCCAGCAGCCTGACAGGCCCCCTAGATACGCAGTATTTT. Translating it yields CASSLTGPLDTQYF.

This clonotype has a count of ten or more. This rearrangement joins TRBV11-2 to TRBJ2-7; D may match TRBD1 or TRBD2 (5 bases each). Germline CDR1 SGHAT, CDR2 FQNNGV. The CDR3 consists of 15 residues. V lost 0 bases and J lost 5, with 14 bases in between. CDR3 sequence: CASSLDMGPGDEQYF. CDR3 sequence (DNA): TGTGCCAGCAGCTTAGATATGGGGCCCGGGGACGAGCAGTACTTC. The complete variable domain, with remaining parts taken from reference TRBV11-2 and TRBJ2-7, reads EAGVAQSPRYKIIEKRQSVAFWCNPISGHATLYWYQQILGQGPKLLIQFQNNGVVDDSQLPKDRFSAERLKGVDSTLKIQPAKLEDSAVYLCASSLDMGPGDEQYFGPGTRLTVT.

This clonotype was counted at least ten times. This chain connects TRBV6-1 to TRBJ1-6; a possible D gene is TRBD1 (5 bases). Germline CDR1 is MNHNS and CDR2 is SASEGT. This CDR3 has 15 amino acids. Trimming left V 5 bases short and J 9 bases short, with 17 bases between. The CDR3 sequence: CASSYVGGATSPLHF. DNA of the CDR3: TGTGCCAGCAGTTATGTAGGAGGGGCTACTTCACCCCTCCACTTT.

This clonotype was counted ten times or more. The rearrangement uses TRBV28 and TRBJ1-4, with 8 bases that match TRBD1. V was clipped by 6 bases and J by 6 bases; unmatched bases: 9. The CDR3 is 15 residues long. CDR1 and CDR2 from the germline V gene are MDHEN and SYDVKM. CDR3 in DNA: TGTGCCAGCAGCCCCCAGGGGGCTCATGATGAAAAACTGTTTTTT. As protein: CASSPQGAHDEKLFF.

CDR3 coding DNA: TGTGCCACCAGCAGAGGGAAGGTCTCTGGAAACACCATATATTTT. This gives the protein CATSRGKVSGNTIYF. The rearrangement links TRBV15 to TRBJ1-3; no reliable D call. In germline, CDR1 is LNHNV, CDR2 YYDKDF (reference sequence). The CDR3 consists of 15 residues. Trimming took 1 base from V and 0 from J, leaving 7 bases between them.

This clonotype was detected a few times. This rearrangement joins TRBV12-3 or TRBV12-4 to TRBJ2-7; D is ambiguous. V was clipped by 3 bases and J by 5 bases, with 17 bases between them. The CDR3 covers 15 residues. CDR3 bases: TGTGCCAGCAGTTTTCGACTGACCCCCTGGGACGAGCAGTACTTC. It encodes CASSFRLTPWDEQYF.

This clonotype has ten or more counts. The gene calls are TRBV11-3 and TRBJ2-3, with no clear D. V lost 0 bases and J 5 bases, leaving 6 bases between the germline ends. The CDR3 covers 13 residues. Germline CDR1 SGHNT, CDR2 YENEEA. The CDR3, as DNA: TGTGCCAGCAGCTTAGAGGGGAAAGATACGCAGTATTTT. This codes for CASSLEGKDTQYF.

This clonotype was seen many times. The rearrangement links TRBV10-2 to TRBJ1-5, with D possibly matching TRBD1 (5 bases). CDR1 is WSHSY and CDR2 is SAAADI in the germline V gene. CDR3 length: 18 residues. Trimming removed 3 bases from V and 6 bases from J, with 24 bases in between. CDR3 region: CASSDPDGGVVLGQPQHF. The CDR3 nucleotides are TGCGCCAGCAGTGACCCAGATGGAGGGGTAGTCCTCGGTCAGCCCCAGCATTTT.

This clonotype has a count of ten or more. The chain joins TRBV5-6 to TRBJ2-7; TRBD1 agrees at 8 bases. The CDR3 loop spans 15 amino acids. Germline V CDR1 and CDR2: SGHDT, YYEEEE. V shed 2 bases, J shed 3 bases, and the junction held 7 bases outside the gene matches. CDR3 in DNA: TGTGCCAGCAGCTTCATCTCAGGGGGCTTCTACGAGCAGTACTTC. Translation gives CASSFISGGFYEQYF.

This clonotype showed up many times. This chain connects TRBV11-3 to TRBJ1-1; 9 bases fit TRBD1. The CDR3 spans 16 residues. V trimming: 5 bases; J trimming: 1 base; junction bases outside the gene matches: 8. Germline V lookup: CDR1 SGHNT, CDR2 YENEEA. CDR3 DNA: TGTGCCAGCAGCCTGAGCCGGGACAGGGCGAACACTGAAGCTTTCTTT. Amino acid sequence: CASSLSRDRANTEAFF. The full variable domain, rest sourced from reference TRBV11-3 and TRBJ1-1, is EAGVVQSPRYKIIEKKQPVAFWCNPISGHNTLYWYLQNLGQGPELLIRYENEEAVDDSQLPKDRFSAERLKGVDSTLKIQPAELGDSAVYLCASSLSRDRANTEAFFGQGTRLTVV.

CDR3 residues: CASSPAGPNTGELFF. For the CDR3, the DNA is TGTGCCAGCAGCCCGGCGGGGCCGAACACCGGGGAGCTGTTTTTT. The rearrangement uses TRBV7-7 and TRBJ2-2; a possible D gene is TRBD2 (6 bases). Germline loops: CDR1 SSHAT, CDR2 FNYEAQ (reference sequence). The CDR3 contains 15 residues. V gave up 5 bases and J gave up 0 bases, with 10 bases separating them.

This clonotype was picked up many times. The rearrangement joins TRBV27 to TRBJ1-2; no clear D. Trimming left V 2 bases short and J 4 bases short, with 11 bases between. The CDR3 is made up of 14 amino acids. Germline lookup yields CDR1 MNHEY and CDR2 SMNVEV (reference sequence). The CDR3 DNA follows: TGTGCCAGCAGTTTACTGGTGGGGATCTATGGCTACACCTTC. This gives the protein CASSLLVGIYGYTF.

This clonotype appeared a few times. The chain is built from TRBV7-2 and TRBJ1-6; no firm D call. The V gene's germline CDR1 is SGHTA and CDR2 FQGNSA. The V gene lost 0 bases and the J gene lost 9 bases, with 0 bases spanning the gap. The CDR3 runs 11 residues. CDR3 protein: CASSLASPLHF. In nucleotides, the CDR3 is TGTGCCAGCAGCTTAGCTTCACCCCTCCACTTT.

In this sample, this clonotype turned up a few times. The chain links TRBV2 to TRBJ1-2; D is possibly TRBD1 (6 bases). Germline loops: CDR1 SNHLY, CDR2 FYNNEI. Between the trimmed V and J ends, which lost 7 bases and 2 bases, there was a span of 14 bases. The CDR3 totals 14 residues. The CDR3 loop is CASTVGQSNYGYTF. The CDR3 DNA reads TGTGCCAGCACCGTCGGACAGAGCAACTATGGCTACACCTTC.

This clonotype was counted only a few times. This chain joins TRBV6-4 and TRBJ2-2, with D maybe TRBD2 (5 bases). Looked up from germline, CDR1 is MRHNA and CDR2 is SNTAGT. The CDR3 covers 13 residues. V lost 8 bases and J 0 bases, leaving 7 bases between the germline ends. CDR3: CASRGSNTGELFF. CDR3 in DNA: TGTGCCAGCCGGGGTTCGAACACCGGGGAGCTGTTTTTT.

The chain uses TRBV18 and TRBJ2-7, with D perhaps matching TRBD2 (5 bases). This CDR3 contains 17 residues. The germline V and J ends were trimmed by 2 bases and 0 bases, with 17 bases remaining between them. From germline, CDR1 is KGHSH and CDR2 LQKENI. CDR3 nucleotides: TGTGCCAGCTCACCATTTGATCCCGCGGGTTCCTCCTACGAGCAGTACTTC. Its protein is CASSPFDPAGSSYEQYF.

Many counts were recorded for this clonotype. The V call is TRBV7-3, the J call TRBJ1-2, with 10 bases lining up with TRBD1. The CDR3 loop spans 14 amino acids. CDR1 and CDR2 (germline): SGHTA, FQGTGA. J gave up 6 bases and V 2 bases, and 3 bases lay outside the gene matches. CDR3 sequence (DNA): TGTGCCAGCAGCTTAGGGACAGGGGATGATGGCTACACCTTC. Translating it yields CASSLGTGDDGYTF.

This clonotype came up once. V usage is TRBV6-5 and J usage is TRBJ2-5; D is unclear. This CDR3 is 16 amino acids long. V lost 0 bases and J lost 1, with 12 bases in between. Germline V gives CDR1 MNHEY, CDR2 SVGAGI. The DNA of the CDR3 is TGTGCCAGCAGTTACTCCGGGTTAGCCACCCAAGAGACCCAGTACTTC. Translating gives CASSYSGLATQETQYF.

At least ten counts were recorded for this clonotype. V is TRBV15 and J is TRBJ1-1; no clear D gene. Trimming cost V 5 bases and J 6 bases, with 19 bases left between them. CDR1 and CDR2 from the germline V gene are LNHNV and YYDKDF (reference sequence). This CDR3 region has 15 residues. This chain's CDR3 is CATSVTRDQVAEAFF. DNA for the CDR3: TGTGCCACCAGCGTGACCCGGGATCAAGTCGCTGAAGCTTTCTTT.

This clonotype was picked up many times. The chain combines TRBV6-6 with TRBJ2-5, with 10 bases fitting TRBD1. CDR1 is MNHNY and CDR2 is SVGAGI in the germline V gene (reference sequence). With V trimmed by 2 bases and J by 7 bases, 10 bases remained unmatched. The CDR3 has 16 residues. As DNA, the CDR3 is TGTGCCAGCAGTTACACGACAGGGGGCCCTTTCGGGACCCAGTACTTC. It translates to CASSYTTGGPFGTQYF.

This clonotype appeared many times. The V gene is TRBV6-1, the J gene TRBJ1-2; TRBD1 aligns across 9 bases. Per the germline V gene, CDR1 is MNHNS and CDR2 is SASEGT. With 5 bases clipped from V and 4 bases from J, the junction kept 5 bases outside the gene matches. The CDR3 runs 14 residues. The CDR3 DNA is TGTGCCAGCAGTCCAAGGGGACAGGGCTATGGCTACACCTTC. This translates into CASSPRGQGYGYTF.

CDR3 amino acids: CASSLERTPEAFF. As DNA, the CDR3 is TGTGCCAGCAGCTTGGAGAGGACCCCTGAAGCTTTCTTT. The chain employs TRBV5-6 and TRBJ1-1; D gene ambiguous. The V gene's germline CDR1 is SGHDT and CDR2 YYEEEE. V lost 0 bases and J lost 6, with 9 bases in between. The CDR3 is made up of 13 amino acids.

The chain links TRBV5-1 to TRBJ2-2, with D perhaps matching TRBD2 (7 bases). V lost 3 bases to trimming and J lost 3 bases, with 12 bases between them. Germline V gene lookup returns CDR1 SGHRS and CDR2 YFSETQ. The CDR3 has 15 amino acids. The CDR3 is CASSWGGRDTGELFF. CDR3 coding DNA: TGCGCCAGCAGCTGGGGGGGCCGGGACACCGGGGAGCTGTTTTTT.

This clonotype showed up just a few times. The chain employs TRBV7-2 and TRBJ1-4; D is uncertain. Germline V gives CDR1 SGHTA, CDR2 FQGNSA. The CDR3 spans 15 residues. V shed 1 base and J shed 7 bases, with 13 bases lying between them. DNA for the CDR3: TGTGCCAGCAGCTTAGATGTACAGTATCGTGAAAAACTGTTTTTT. Its protein product is CASSLDVQYREKLFF. The whole variable domain, remainder taken from reference TRBV7-2 and TRBJ1-4, is GAGVSQSPSNKVTEKGKDVELRCDPISGHTALYWYRQSLGQGLEFLIYFQGNSAPDKSGLPSDRFSAERTGGSVSTLTIQRTQQEDSAVYLCASSLDVQYREKLFFGSGTQLSVL.

As to this clonotype: This could be a read error, since a much larger clone is one nucleotide away. The gene calls are TRBV2 and TRBJ1-2; D gene uncertain. The CDR3 runs 13 residues. Germline values: CDR1 SNHLY, CDR2 FYNNEI. CDR3 sequence reads: CASSTDTNYAYTF. CDR3 DNA: TGTGCCAGCTCCACAGACACTAACTATGCCTACACCTTC.

This clonotype was counted a few times. The genes are TRBV18 and TRBJ2-3; 7 bases are shared with TRBD2. This CDR3 comprises 16 residues. The J segment lost 5 bases and the V segment lost 5 bases, leaving 13 bases of the junction unmatched. The germline gives CDR1 KGHSH, CDR2 LQKENI. The CDR3 region has the DNA TGTGCCAGCTCAAAGATAGCGGGTGCCGCCGGAGATACGCAGTATTTT. The encoded protein is CASSKIAGAAGDTQYF.

Concerning this clonotype itself: Mismatch with germline at one junction end may stem from a read error. The rearrangement links TRBV28 to TRBJ1-2; D gene unclear. This CDR3 has 14 amino acids. Germline CDR1 reads MDHEN; CDR2 reads SYDVKM. The CDR3 spells CASSLRGTNYGNTF. The CDR3 nucleotides are TGTGCCAGCAGTTTACGGGGTACGAACTATGGCAACACCTTC.

This clonotype has ten or more counts. The V and J genes are TRBV24-1 and TRBJ1-1; 7 bases align to TRBD1. This CDR3 is 13 amino acids long. With V trimmed by 7 bases and J by 4 bases, 5 bases remained unmatched. Germline CDR1 and CDR2: KGHDR and SFDVKD. The CDR3 here is CATSRQGGTEAFF. CDR3 coding DNA: TGTGCCACCAGCCGACAGGGTGGCACTGAAGCTTTCTTT.